Listed below are T cell receptor beta chains from one sample, sequenced in a study of T cell clonotyping in hematopoietic cell transplantation. The method was immunoSEQ multiplex PCR; TCRdb's version includes in-frame clones alone and lacks a portion of them. Of 45,000 or so clones detected, roughly 80% appear once; the ten largest clones hold 5% to 6.5%. The starting material was peripheral blood mononuclear cells, obtained before stem cell transplant. These TCRs come from a man aged 55 to 70 with myelodysplastic syndrome. Some clones in this sample may be carry-over from other donors' samples. The CDR3 runs from the conserved cysteine through the conserved F or W. Fields, in order: D gene, clone size, J gene, V gene, CDR3 DNA, CDR3 protein. D genes are given only for firm matches. The size entry is marked missing in some rows and otherwise reads once, few, many or a size class.

. . TRBJ2-3 TRBV19 . CVPSTSVADTQYF
TRBD1 . TRBJ2-1 TRBV4-1 TGTGCCAGCAGCCCCCGGACAGGGGGCTACAATGAGCAGTTCTTC CASSPRTGGYNEQFF
. once TRBJ2-3 TRBV5-4 TGTGCCAGCAGCTTGGAAGGGGGGGGCCTCGATACGCAGTATTTT CASSLEGGGLDTQYF
. . TRBJ1-2 TRBV19 TGTGCCAGTGACCCTCGGGGGGTGTATGGCTACACCTTC CASDPRGVYGYTF
. . TRBJ1-5 TRBV23-1 TGCGCCAGCAGTCAATCGAAGTTACATGAGGAGGAAAGCAATCAGCCCCAGCATTTT CASSQSKLHEEESNQPQHF
. . TRBJ1-3 TRBV11-2 TGTGCCAGCAGCTTTGACAGTTTCTCTGGAAACACCATATATTTT CASSFDSFSGNTIYF
. . TRBJ2-7 TRBV9 TGTGCCAGCAGCGTAGCCCCCTCTAGCGAGCAGTACTTC CASSVAPSSEQYF
. . TRBJ2-7 TRBV7-9 TGTGCCAGCAGCCCAACAGACGCCTACGAGCAGTACTTC CASSPTDAYEQYF
. . TRBJ2-7 TRBV10-1 TGCGCCAGCAGTGAAAGGGGAAACTACGAGCAGTACTTC CASSERGNYEQYF
. . TRBJ1-5 TRBV15 TGTGCCACCAGCAGAGACGTCCGGGCGGATCAGCCCCAGCATTTT CATSRDVRADQPQHF
. . TRBJ1-2 TRBV19 TGTGCCAGTAGTATAGTACAGGATTATGGCTACACCTTC CASSIVQDYGYTF
. . TRBJ1-5 TRBV4-1 TGCGCCAGCAGCCAAACCTTGCTTCGCGGAAACAATCAGCCCCAGCATTTT CASSQTLLRGNNQPQHF
. . TRBJ2-7 TRBV5-1 TGCGCCAGCAGCTTGGCTATGGGGTCACCCTCCTACGAGCAGTACTTC CASSLAMGSPSYEQYF
TRBD1 once TRBJ1-4 TRBV28 TGTGCCAGCAGTTTTTCAGGGGGCAATGAAAAACTGTTTTTT CASSFSGGNEKLFF
. . TRBJ1-1 TRBV7-9 TGTGCCAGCAGCTTAGCGGGTAGGGGGAACACTGAAGCTTTCTTT CASSLAGRGNTEAFF
TRBD2 . TRBJ2-2 TRBV5-1 TGCGCCAGCAGCTTGGTGCCAGCGGGGGCCCCGGAGGAGCTGTTTTTT CASSLVPAGAPEELFF
. . TRBJ2-3 TRBV5-6 TGTGCCAGCAGCTTGGGATCCACAGATACGCAGTATTTT CASSLGSTDTQYF
. . TRBJ1-3 TRBV5-1 TGCGCCAGCAGCTTGGCGGGGTCTCGGTTTGGAAACACCATATATTTT CASSLAGSRFGNTIYF
TRBD1 few TRBJ1-5 TRBV7-2 TGTGCCAGCAGCAATCCTCGGACAGGGGGCAATCAGCCCCAGCATTTT CASSNPRTGGNQPQHF
TRBD2 . TRBJ2-3 TRBV4-3 TGCGCCAGCAGCGCGCGAGGACTAGCGAGGGCAGATACGCAGTATTTT CASSARGLARADTQYF
. . TRBJ2-7 TRBV30 TGTGCCTGGATCCCCGAAGGGCGAGCCGAGCAGTACTTC CAWIPEGRAEQYF
. few TRBJ2-7 TRBV6-1 TGTGCCAGCAGTGAAAGTATGGCAGGTTCTTCCTACGAGCAGTACTTC CASSESMAGSSYEQYF
TRBD1 . TRBJ2-5 TRBV5-8 TGTGCCAGCAGCCGAGACAGGGCCCAAGAGACCCAGTACTTC CASSRDRAQETQYF
. . TRBJ2-2 TRBV28 TGTGCCAGCAGTTTATCGGGGACACCGCGGACCGGGGAGCTGTTTTTT CASSLSGTPRTGELFF
. once TRBJ2-7 TRBV18 TGTGCCAGCTCACCACTCGGGGGGCAAGGCGAGCAGTACTTC CASSPLGGQGEQYF
. . TRBJ1-2 TRBV25-1 TGTGCCAGCAGTCATTCGAACTATGGCTACACCTTC CASSHSNYGYTF
TRBD2 . TRBJ2-1 TRBV4-2 TGTGCCAGCAGCCAAGATGGACTAGCGGGGGGGAATGAGCAGTTCTTC CASSQDGLAGGNEQFF
. . TRBJ1-5 TRBV6-5 TGTGCCAGCAGTCCTCAGGGGAATCAGCCCCAGCATTTT CASSPQGNQPQHF
. . TRBJ2-1 TRBV7-9 TGTGCCAGCAGCTTATGGGTAGCAGGTGAGCAGTTCTTC CASSLWVAGEQFF
TRBD1 . TRBJ1-3 TRBV6-5 TGTGCCAGCAGTTACGGACAGGGGAACTCTGGAAACACCATATATTTT CASSYGQGNSGNTIYF
. . TRBJ1-3 TRBV5-1 TGCGCCAGCAGCCAGGATTTCTCTGGAAACACCATATATTTT CASSQDFSGNTIYF
TRBD2 . TRBJ2-5 TRBV9 TGTGCCAGCAGCGCCGCCGGACTAGCTGGCCAGACCCAGTACTTC CASSAAGLAGQTQYF
. . TRBJ2-1 TRBV28 TGTGCCAGCACCTTCTTGGGACATTCCTACAATGAGCAGTTCTTC CASTFLGHSYNEQFF
. . TRBJ1-1 TRBV6-5 TGTGCCAGCAGTAAGACAGTGAACACTGAAGCTTTCTTT CASSKTVNTEAFF
TRBD1 . TRBJ2-1 TRBV6-5 TGTGCCAGCAGTTGGACAGGGGACCCTCCCTACAATGAGCAGTTCTTC CASSWTGDPPYNEQFF
. . TRBJ1-3 TRBV9 TGTGCCAGCAGCGTAGGAGGACACTCGAGCTCTGGAAACACCATATATTTT CASSVGGHSSSGNTIYF
TRBD1 . TRBJ1-6 TRBV28 TGTGCCAGCAGTCCCATGAGGACAGGGGCAAATTCACCCCTCCACTTT CASSPMRTGANSPLHF
. . TRBJ1-5 TRBV13 TGTGCCAGCAGCTCGAACAATCAGCCCCAGCATTTT CASSSNNQPQHF
. . TRBJ2-1 TRBV6-5 TGTGCCACCATCCGCGGCCCGGGGGAGCAGTTCTTC CATIRGPGEQFF
. . TRBJ1-1 TRBV7-2 TGTGCCAGCAGGGGGAAGGGTACTGAAGCTTTCTTT CASRGKGTEAFF
. . TRBJ2-7 TRBV6-1 TGTGCCAGCAGTCAAGGACCCGGGACTCGGTCCCACGAGCAGTACTTC CASSQGPGTRSHEQYF
. . TRBJ2-3 TRBV6-1 TGTGCCAGCAGTGAAGTGGTGGATACGCAGTATTTT CASSEVVDTQYF
TRBD1 once TRBJ1-1 TRBV19 TGTGCCAGTAGTAGCTACAGGGGAGAAGCTTTCTTT CASSSYRGEAFF
. few TRBJ2-1 TRBV7-6 TGTGCCAGCAGCTTAGCGGAGGGCCGCTCCTACAATGAGCAGTTCTTC CASSLAEGRSYNEQFF
TRBD1 . TRBJ1-5 TRBV7-6 TGTGCCAGCAGCTTTGACAGGGAGTATAGCAATCAGCCCCAGCATTTT CASSFDREYSNQPQHF
TRBD2 once TRBJ2-2 TRBV6-6 TGTGCCAGCAGTTACACGGGGGGCACCGGGGAGCTGTTTTTT CASSYTGGTGELFF
TRBD1 . TRBJ2-7 TRBV18 TGTGCCAGCTCACCGGGACAGGGTACGGGCGAGCAGTACTTC CASSPGQGTGEQYF
. . TRBJ2-1 TRBV5-4 TGTGCCAGCAGCTTGGCCCGGGGTAACTCCTACAATGAGCAGTTCTTC CASSLARGNSYNEQFF
TRBD1 . TRBJ1-4 TRBV6-5 TGTGCCAGCAGATATACCGGGACAGGGGCAGGGACTCTGTTTTTT CASRYTGTGAGTLFF
. . TRBJ1-4 TRBV6-6 TGTGCCAGCAGTTACCCCCGTACGGACCTAGGGCAAAAACTGTTTTTT CASSYPRTDLGQKLFF
. . TRBJ1-1 TRBV7-2 TGTGCCAGCAGCTTAAATCCGGGGAACACTGAAGCTTTCTTT CASSLNPGNTEAFF
. . TRBJ2-7 TRBV2 TGTGCCAGCAGTCAGGGGCCCTACGAGCAGTACTTC CASSQGPYEQYF
TRBD1 medium-sized TRBJ2-3 TRBV2 TGTGCCAGCAGGCTGGACAGGGGCACAGATACGCAGTATTTT CASRLDRGTDTQYF
. . TRBJ2-4 TRBV7-2 TGTGCCAGCAGCTTAGTGGCAGGGGTCAAAAACATTCAGTACTTC CASSLVAGVKNIQYF
. . TRBJ2-2 TRBV7-2 TGTGCCAGCAGCTTTGGGTCAGGGGCCGGGGAGCTGTTTTTT CASSFGSGAGELFF